This T cell receptor (beta chain) was documented in a study of tumor and adjacent non-tumor tissue in lung cancer. The library came from three nested PCR rounds adapted from ARM-PCR protocols. Each CDR3 protein gets one entry after TCRdb re-called the multiplex PCR reads with MiXCR. The table lists some 93,000 distinct CDR3 sequences, approximately 70% of them singletons, with 18% in the top ten. No cell sorting was done before RNA was extracted from the tissue. Sequencing was done on a sample of lung tumor tissue. The receptor's source is a man aged 55 to 70 with non-small cell lung cancer.

The CDR3 DNA reads as TGTGCCAGCAGTTACTCGAATTCAGACACTGAAGCTTTCTTT. It specifies CASSYSNSDTEAFF. V and J are TRBV6-5 and TRBJ1-1; no clear D gene. Looked up from germline, CDR1 is MNHEY and CDR2 is SVGAGI. The CDR3 has 14 amino acids. V was cut by 0 bases and J by 3 bases, with 8 bases left in between.